Following are 15 T cell receptor beta chains from one sample sequenced in a study of blood T cell repertoires in COVID-19. Clones were sequenced by immunoSEQ multiplex PCR, and TCRdb holds only the in-frame ones, with some missing. This sample has approximately 160,000 clones; 70% to 85% occur once, and the top ten carry roughly 7.2%. The sequencing input was peripheral blood. Receptors originate from a woman in her 50s in a cohort sampled during active or convalescent COVID-19.

The chain recombines TRBV5-1 with TRBJ2-7, with 15 bases aligning to TRBD2. J gave up 7 bases and V 4 bases, and 9 bases lay outside the gene matches. Germline V gene lookup returns CDR1 SGHRS and CDR2 YFSETQ. This CDR3 region has 16 residues. CDR3 in amino acids: CASSRPTGTSGGEQYF. In DNA, the CDR3 is TGCGCCAGCAGCCGACCCACCGGGACTAGCGGGGGGGAGCAGTACTTC. Based on the CDR3 plus reference TRBV5-1 and TRBJ2-7, the full variable domain is KAGVTQTPRYLIKTRGQQVTLSCSPISGHRSVSWYQQTPGQGLQFLFEYFSETQRNKGNFPGRFSGRQFSNSRSEMNVSTLELGDSALYLCASSRPTGTSGGEQYFGPGTRLTVT.

This chain connects TRBV7-8 to TRBJ2-2, with 9 bases lining up with TRBD2. V lost 6 bases, J lost 5 bases, and 7 bases stayed unmatched. Germline lookup yields CDR1 SGHVS and CDR2 FQNEAQ. This CDR3 region has 15 residues. This CDR3 reads CASSRGGVRTGELFF. The DNA for the CDR3 is TGTGCCAGCAGTCGCGGGGGGGTGAGGACCGGGGAGCTGTTTTTT.

This chain uses TRBV21-1 with TRBJ1-4; the DNA was not compared with TRBD1, the D call given in the table. TRBV21-1 is a pseudogene locus. The CDR3 consists of 16 residues. CDR3 sequence reads: CASSSDPGGRMQKLFF. CDR3 DNA sequence: TGTGCCAGCAGCAGCGACCCAGGGGGCCGGATGCAAAAACTGTTTTTT.

V usage is TRBV6-4 and J usage is TRBJ2-1, with a possible D match to TRBD1 (6 bases). The CDR3 is 15 amino acids. From germline, CDR1 is MRHNA and CDR2 SNTAGT. The germline V and J ends were trimmed by 6 bases and 5 bases, with 17 bases remaining between them. CDR3 region: CASSLYAGVNNEQFF. The CDR3 region has the DNA TGTGCCAGCAGCCTTTACGCAGGGGTAAACAATGAGCAGTTCTTC.

This clone was detected only once. This chain links TRBV19 with TRBJ1-1, with 8 bases matching TRBD1. Losses at the gene ends were 5 bases for V and 5 bases for J; bases not matched to a gene: 7. The CDR3 contains 14 residues. Germline values: CDR1 LNHDA, CDR2 SQIVND (reference sequence). The chain's CDR3 is CASSDRGAGTEAFF. The CDR3 DNA sequence: TGTGCCAGTAGTGACAGGGGTGCAGGGACTGAAGCTTTCTTT.

The chain couples TRBV4-1 to TRBJ2-1; TRBD1 might be the D (6 bases). The germline gives CDR1 MGHRA, CDR2 YSYEKL. The V end lost 1 base, the J end lost 4 bases, and 14 bases lay between the germline ends. This CDR3 contains 16 residues. CDR3 residues: CASSQVPQGLYNEQFF. CDR3 coding DNA: TGCGCCAGCAGCCAAGTTCCCCAGGGGCTGTACAATGAGCAGTTCTTC.

V is TRBV5-1 and J is TRBJ2-1; TRBD2 matches at 10 bases. The germline V gene has CDR1 SGHRS and CDR2 YFSETQ. The ends lost 4 bases at V and 7 bases at J; junction bases unmatched: 11. This CDR3 has 16 amino acids. CDR3: CASSLPAGGTSNEQFF. The CDR3 region has the DNA TGCGCCAGCAGCCTCCCAGCGGGGGGGACTTCAAATGAGCAGTTCTTC.

The gene calls are TRBV7-3 and TRBJ2-7, with D possibly being TRBD2 (7 bases). Germline V gives CDR1 SGHTA, CDR2 FQGTGA. V lost 2 bases and J 1 base, leaving 12 bases between the germline ends. This CDR3 spans 15 amino acids. The CDR3 bases are TGTGCCAGCAGCTTATCGGGGGGCCGTTCCTACGAGCAGTACTTC. It is translated as CASSLSGGRSYEQYF.

This clone appeared once. V usage is TRBV6-5 and J usage is TRBJ1-4, with 8 nucleotides matching TRBD1. CDR3 length: 14 amino acids. V was clipped by 6 bases and J by 15 bases; unmatched bases: 15. Germline values: CDR1 MNHEY, CDR2 SVGAGI. CDR3 region: CASRVDRERGGVFF. The CDR3 bases are TGTGCCAGCAGGGTGGACAGGGAGAGAGGAGGGGTGTTTTTT.

This clone was counted a few times. This chain connects TRBV30 to TRBJ1-3; no clear D. The CDR3 spans 13 residues. The germline CDR1 and CDR2 sequences are GTSNPN and SVGIG (reference sequence). With 3 bases removed from V and 2 bases from J, the gap between germline ends came to 8 bases. The CDR3 loop is CAWRHQAGNTIYF. CDR3 nucleotide sequence: TGTGCCTGGAGACACCAGGCTGGAAACACCATATATTTT. Combining the CDR3 with reference TRBV30 and TRBJ1-3 gives the whole variable domain SQTIHQWPATLVQPVGSPLSLECTVEGTSNPNLYWYRQAAGRGLQLLFYSVGIGQISSEVPQNLSASRPQDRQFILSSKKLLLSDSGFYLCAWRHQAGNTIYFGEGSWLTVV.

This chain connects TRBV7-8 to TRBJ1-1; no clear D. Germline lookup yields CDR1 SGHVS and CDR2 FQNEAQ. The CDR3 consists of 16 residues. V shed 0 bases and J shed 0 bases, with 11 bases lying between them. This CDR3 reads CASSLAVSGMNTEAFF. Written as DNA, the CDR3 is TGTGCCAGCAGCTTAGCAGTGTCCGGGATGAACACTGAAGCTTTCTTT.

The chain carries TRBV6-5 and TRBJ1-2; a possible D gene is TRBD1 (6 bases). Looked up from germline, CDR1 is MNHEY and CDR2 is SVGAGI. This CDR3 contains 15 residues. Trimming shortened V by 2 bases and J by 5 bases, and 15 bases separated the two germline ends. CDR3 loop: CASSYRHRVGYGYTF. The DNA for the CDR3 is TGTGCCAGCAGTTACAGGCACAGGGTCGGGTATGGCTACACCTTC.

The V gene is TRBV30, the J gene TRBJ1-2, with no clear D. The CDR3 spans 10 residues. V lost 4 bases to trimming and J lost 4 bases, with 4 bases between them. The germline V gene has CDR1 GTSNPN and CDR2 SVGIG (reference sequence). CDR3 coding DNA: TGTGCCTGGACCTCCTATGGCTACACCTTC. This translates into CAWTSYGYTF.

The genes are TRBV7-2 and TRBJ2-2; TRBD2 aligns across 14 bases. The germline V gene has CDR1 SGHTA and CDR2 FQGNSA. Germline trimming cut 1 base from V and 3 bases from J; bases unmatched to any gene: 4. The CDR3 extends over 18 amino acids. The CDR3 DNA reads as TGTGCCAGCAGCTTAGGACTAGCGGGGGGGCCTTACACCGGGGAGCTGTTTTTT. It translates to CASSLGLAGGPYTGELFF.

Remarks on this clone: The same CDR3 arises from other DNA sequences in this sample as well. The CDR3 here is CASSSTGGNEKLFF. CDR3 in DNA: TGTGCCAGCAGCAGTACAGGGGGCAACGAAAAACTGTTTTTT. This chain joins TRBV7-9 and TRBJ1-4; 9 nucleotides line up with TRBD1. The CDR3 is 14 amino acids. From germline, CDR1 is SEHNR and CDR2 FQNEAQ (reference sequence). Trimming cost V 5 bases and J 8 bases; bases outside gene matches: 6.